A selection of T cell receptor beta chains follows, all from one sample in a study of blood T cells in healthy people across ages. TCRdb analysed the 5' RACE reads with MiXCR anew, one entry per CDR3 protein. The sample carries about 930,000 distinct CDR3 sequences, 25% to 35% recorded once. These sequences were also reported in another study, on T cells of mothers and their children.

Sequencing input: blood. Every receptor here comes from a woman between 35 and 50 years old in good health. CDR3s include the opening cysteine and the closing phenylalanine or tryptophan. Only part of the rows carry a size: once, few, many, or a class if the clone is expanded.

clone_size: .; v_call: TRBV13; j_call: TRBJ1-1; cdr3_aa: CASSFSSGLVGTEAFF
clone_size: few; v_call: TRBV2; j_call: TRBJ2-1; cdr3_aa: CASSERGAPYNEQFF
clone_size: .; v_call: TRBV7-2; j_call: TRBJ1-2; cdr3_aa: CASSPDRGYYGYTF
clone_size: .; v_call: TRBV5-1; j_call: TRBJ2-1; cdr3_aa: CASSLGQTNNEQFF
clone_size: many; v_call: TRBV12-3/TRBV12-4; j_call: TRBJ2-7; cdr3_aa: CASTVPGTSGYEQYF
clone_size: many; v_call: TRBV6-5; j_call: TRBJ1-2; cdr3_aa: CASSPSTQNYGYTF
clone_size: .; v_call: TRBV4-3; j_call: TRBJ1-2; cdr3_aa: CTSSQERRVYGYTF
clone_size: few; v_call: TRBV28; j_call: TRBJ1-4; cdr3_aa: CASSLLTGLNEKLFF
clone_size: .; v_call: TRBV18; j_call: TRBJ1-1; cdr3_aa: CASSPPSRTEKNTEAFF
clone_size: few; v_call: TRBV2; j_call: TRBJ2-4; cdr3_aa: CASGPLNIQYF
clone_size: .; v_call: TRBV7-3; j_call: TRBJ2-1; cdr3_aa: CASSLGFSKGTGDNEQFF
clone_size: .; v_call: TRBV3-1; j_call: TRBJ1-2; cdr3_aa: CASSQGTGGNYGYTF
clone_size: few; v_call: TRBV9; j_call: TRBJ1-2; cdr3_aa: CASSALAKGGYGYTF
clone_size: few; v_call: TRBV18; j_call: TRBJ2-1; cdr3_aa: CASSQGLNNEQFF
clone_size: .; v_call: TRBV12-3/TRBV12-4; j_call: TRBJ1-1; cdr3_aa: CASTPTGVGTEAFF
clone_size: .; v_call: TRBV20-1; j_call: TRBJ2-3; cdr3_aa: CSANLRDRAGDTQYF
clone_size: few; v_call: TRBV15; j_call: TRBJ1-2; cdr3_aa: CATSREKGANYGYTF
clone_size: .; v_call: TRBV7-2; j_call: TRBJ1-1; cdr3_aa: CASRRWRYQGGTEAFF
clone_size: few; v_call: TRBV6-1; j_call: TRBJ1-6; cdr3_aa: CASSGVATGDNSPLHF
clone_size: .; v_call: TRBV20-1; j_call: .; cdr3_aa: CSLNRAGRTYEQYF
clone_size: few; v_call: TRBV7-7; j_call: TRBJ1-1; cdr3_aa: CASSMGETTEVFF
clone_size: many; v_call: TRBV7-6; j_call: TRBJ2-3; cdr3_aa: CASSFGGGLTDTQYF
clone_size: many; v_call: TRBV29-1; j_call: TRBJ1-2; cdr3_aa: CSVEKELDGYTF
clone_size: few; v_call: TRBV6-6; j_call: TRBJ2-5; cdr3_aa: CASTGSLGGTQYF